This T cell receptor (beta chain) is drawn from a study of immune heterogeneity within non-small cell lung tumors. Each sample used 600 ng of genomic DNA from bulk tumor tissue. Biopsy collection occurred during surgery, with several far-apart biopsies per primary tumor. The patients were newly diagnosed with non-small cell lung cancer, had not been treated, and had curative surgery. Amplification of the TCR beta CDR3 was achieved through multiplex PCR with 32 V and 13 J primers. TCRdb redid the calling of the multiplex PCR reads with MiXCR, one entry per CDR3 protein. This table has approximately 6,400 distinct CDR3 sequences, 20% to 25% appearing once. Study results and caveats: The correlation between local T-cell clonality and local tumor mutational burden was positive, moderate in strength and statistically significant, with R around 0.34. Within each patient, tumor sites shared identical dominant CDR3 beta clonotypes and also held site-unique high-frequency clones.

V lost 4 bases, J lost 2 bases, and 5 bases stayed unmatched. Germline CDR1 reads KGHSH; CDR2 reads LQKENI. There are 15 residues in the CDR3. Regarding this clonotype: As yet, its antigen is unknown.

The V and J genes are TRBV18 and TRBJ1-2, with 9 nucleotides matching TRBD1. The sequence was collected from a man between 65 and 85 years old with non-small cell lung cancer. The sequenced sample was lung tumor tissue. The CDR3 DNA follows: TGTGCCAGCTCACGGGACAGGGTTGTGAACTATGGCTACACCTTC. It specifies CASSRDRVVNYGYTF.